Listed here is a single TCR beta chain. The sample is drawn from a study of blood T cell repertoires in COVID-19. Study summary: Specimens from acute and convalescent COVID-19 originated in the United States, Italy and Spain.

V lost 9 bases, J lost 6 bases, and 4 bases stayed unmatched. Germline V CDR1 and CDR2: SEHNR, FQNEAQ (reference sequence). The CDR3 totals 12 residues. Enrollees, about 18 to 89 years old, lived in about two dozen US areas. Cohorts were determined from participant-reported clinical history. TCRdb's copy holds only in-frame clones and misses some; the assay was immunoSEQ multiplex PCR. The data contain hundreds of thousands of clones, 75% to 90% of them seen just once; the ten biggest clones take up 0.9% to 1.2%. Sequencing used PBMCs or T cells enriched from blood (not recorded which). The origin of this receptor is a man aged 25-45 years who had recovered from COVID-19. The rearrangement links TRBV7-9 to TRBJ1-4; 7 bases match TRBD1. DNA of the CDR3: TGTGCCAGTACAGGGGTAGATGAAAAACTGTTTTTT. This translates into CASTGVDEKLFF.